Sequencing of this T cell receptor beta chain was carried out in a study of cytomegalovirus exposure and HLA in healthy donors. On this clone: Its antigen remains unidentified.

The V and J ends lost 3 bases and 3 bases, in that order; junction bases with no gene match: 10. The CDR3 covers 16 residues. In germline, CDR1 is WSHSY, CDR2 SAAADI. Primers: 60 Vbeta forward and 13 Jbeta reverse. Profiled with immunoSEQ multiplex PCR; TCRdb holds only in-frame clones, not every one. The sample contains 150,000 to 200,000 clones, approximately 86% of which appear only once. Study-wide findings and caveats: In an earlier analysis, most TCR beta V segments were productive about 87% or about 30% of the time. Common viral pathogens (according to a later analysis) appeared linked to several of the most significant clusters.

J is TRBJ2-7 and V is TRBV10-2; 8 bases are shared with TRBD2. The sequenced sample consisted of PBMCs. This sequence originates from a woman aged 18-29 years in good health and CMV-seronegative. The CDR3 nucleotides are TGCGCCAGCAGTGATAGAGGGAGCGGGAGAGACTACGAGCAGTACTTC. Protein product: CASSDRGSGRDYEQYF.